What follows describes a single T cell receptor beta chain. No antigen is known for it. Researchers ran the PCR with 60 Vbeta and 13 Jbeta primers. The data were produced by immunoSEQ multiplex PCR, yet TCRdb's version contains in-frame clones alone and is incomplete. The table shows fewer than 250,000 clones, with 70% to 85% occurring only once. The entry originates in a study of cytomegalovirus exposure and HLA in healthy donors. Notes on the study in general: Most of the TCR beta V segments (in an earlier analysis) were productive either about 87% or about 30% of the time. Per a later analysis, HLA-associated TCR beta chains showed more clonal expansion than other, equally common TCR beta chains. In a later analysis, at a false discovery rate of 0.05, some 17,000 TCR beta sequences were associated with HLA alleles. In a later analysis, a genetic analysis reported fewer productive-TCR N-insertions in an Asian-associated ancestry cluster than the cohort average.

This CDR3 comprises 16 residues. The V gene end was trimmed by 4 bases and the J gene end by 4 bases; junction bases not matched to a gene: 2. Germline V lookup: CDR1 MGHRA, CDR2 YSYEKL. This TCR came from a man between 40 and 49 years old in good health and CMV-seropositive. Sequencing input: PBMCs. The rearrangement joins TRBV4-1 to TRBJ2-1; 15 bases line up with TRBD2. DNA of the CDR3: TGCGCCAGCAGCCTGGGGACTAGCGGGAGGTACAATGAGCAGTTCTTC. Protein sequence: CASSLGTSGRYNEQFF.